This T cell receptor beta chain was sequenced for a study of cytomegalovirus exposure and HLA in healthy donors. Assay used: immunoSEQ multiplex PCR; TCRdb lists only in-frame clones, some missing. The profile covers 200,000 or so clones, with around 80% appearing a single time and under 15% taken by the ten largest. In its sample, this clone was seen many times. This receptor was taken from a woman in her twenties or thirties in good health and CMV-seropositive. The sequenced sample consisted of PBMCs.

The CDR3 sequence: CASSARTGANTGELFF. As DNA, the CDR3 is TGTGCCAGCAGCGCCCGGACAGGGGCGAACACCGGGGAGCTGTTTTTT. The chain joins TRBV9 to TRBJ2-2, with 9 bases fitting TRBD1. Germline-derived CDR1 and CDR2 are SGDLS and YYNGEE. The CDR3 has 16 residues. V shed 3 bases, J shed 0 bases, and the junction held 3 bases outside the gene matches.